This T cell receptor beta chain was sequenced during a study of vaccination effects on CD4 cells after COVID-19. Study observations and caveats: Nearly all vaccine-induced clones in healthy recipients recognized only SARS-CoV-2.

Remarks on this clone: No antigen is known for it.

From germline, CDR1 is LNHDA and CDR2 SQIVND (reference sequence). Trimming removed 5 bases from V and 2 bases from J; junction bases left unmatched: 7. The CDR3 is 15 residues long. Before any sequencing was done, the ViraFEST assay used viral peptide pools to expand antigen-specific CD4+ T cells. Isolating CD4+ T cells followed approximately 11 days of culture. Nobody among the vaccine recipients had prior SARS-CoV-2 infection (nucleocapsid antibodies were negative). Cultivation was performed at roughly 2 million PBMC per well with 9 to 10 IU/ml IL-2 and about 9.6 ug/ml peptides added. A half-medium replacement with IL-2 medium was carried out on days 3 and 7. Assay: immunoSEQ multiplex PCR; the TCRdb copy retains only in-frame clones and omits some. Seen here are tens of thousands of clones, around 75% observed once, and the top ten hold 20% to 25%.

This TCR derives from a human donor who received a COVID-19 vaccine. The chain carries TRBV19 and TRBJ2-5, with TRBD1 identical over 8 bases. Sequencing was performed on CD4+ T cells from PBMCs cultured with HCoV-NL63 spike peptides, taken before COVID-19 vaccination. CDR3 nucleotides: TGTGCCAGTAGTCTCAGGACAGGGAGTCAAGAGACCCAGTACTTC. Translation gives CASSLRTGSQETQYF.